This entry lists 12 T cell receptor beta chains sequenced from one sample in a study of shared clonotypes between healthy human individuals. Repertoires were generated with immunoSEQ multiplex PCR, while TCRdb's copy carries only in-frame clones and drops some. The sample lists about 2.4 million clones, over 85% occurring once. Sequenced material: naive CD4+ T cells from PBMCs. Subset defined: CD45RA+ positively selected. These receptors originate from a man aged 18 to 30 in good health. Some clones in this sample may be carry-over from other donors' samples.

This sequence joins TRBV14 and TRBJ2-5; D possibly corresponds to TRBD2 (6 bases). CDR1 SGHDN and CDR2 FVKESK come from the germline V gene. Trimming left V 4 bases short and J 6 bases short, with 15 bases between. This CDR3 spans 14 amino acids. DNA of the CDR3: TGTGCCAGCAGCCTGAACCGACTAGGGAAGACCCAGTACTTC. Its translation: CASSLNRLGKTQYF.

The V and J genes are TRBV7-3 and TRBJ2-6; TRBD1 aligns across 7 bases. Trimming at V came to 4 bases and at J to 1 base, leaving 7 bases not matched to a gene. Per germline, CDR1 SGHTA and CDR2 FQGTGA. The CDR3 spans 17 residues. The CDR3 reads CASSYRGWTSGANVLTF. The CDR3 DNA reads as TGTGCCAGCAGCTACAGGGGTTGGACGTCTGGGGCCAACGTCCTGACTTTC.

The chain uses TRBV7-3 and TRBJ2-5, with D possibly TRBD2 on 5 matching bases. V was shortened by 0 bases and J by 4 bases, with 9 bases between the two germline ends. Germline V gene data show CDR1 as SGHTA and CDR2 as FQGTGA. The CDR3 contains 14 residues. The CDR3 region is CASSLTGVRETQYF. The CDR3 DNA is TGTGCCAGCAGCTTAACGGGAGTACGAGAGACCCAGTACTTC.

The chain links TRBV30 to TRBJ2-7, with 11 bases aligning to TRBD1. The ends lost 1 base at V and 7 bases at J; junction bases unmatched: 3. Germline V gene lookup returns CDR1 GTSNPN and CDR2 SVGIG (reference sequence). The CDR3 has 13 amino acids. This chain's CDR3 is CAWSADRGREQYF. The CDR3 nucleotides are TGTGCCTGGAGTGCGGACAGGGGGCGTGAGCAGTACTTC.

The chain links TRBV7-9 to TRBJ2-5, with 9 bases lining up with TRBD2. V gave up 5 bases and J gave up 5 bases; unmatched junction bases: 12. Germline assignment: CDR1 SEHNR and CDR2 FQNEAQ (reference sequence). The CDR3 contains 16 residues. CDR3 DNA: TGTGCCAGCAGCCCCATCGCGGGGGGGAGTTCGGAGACCCAGTACTTC. It specifies CASSPIAGGSSETQYF.

J is TRBJ2-7 and V is TRBV19; no definite D call. This CDR3 is built from 11 residues. Looked up from germline, CDR1 is LNHDA and CDR2 is SQIVND (reference sequence). V was clipped by 8 bases and J by 0 bases, with 5 bases between them. The CDR3 reads CASGVSYEQYF. In DNA, the CDR3 is TGTGCCAGTGGGGTCTCCTACGAGCAGTACTTC. Full variable domain (missing parts from reference TRBV19 and TRBJ2-7): DGGITQSPKYLFRKEGQNVTLSCEQNLNHDAMYWYRQDPGQGLRLIYYSQIVNDFQKGDIAEGYSVSREKKESFPLTVTSAQKNPTAFYLCASGVSYEQYFGPGTRLTVT.

With respect to this clone: Additional DNA sequences in this sample encode the identical CDR3. V usage is TRBV6-5 and J usage is TRBJ2-1; D unresolved. Looked up from germline, CDR1 is MNHEY and CDR2 is SVGAGI. The V and J ends lost 0 bases and 0 bases respectively, with 9 bases between them. The length of the CDR3 is 16 residues. CDR3 in amino acids: CASSYSLSSSYNEQFF. DNA for the CDR3: TGTGCCAGCAGTTACTCACTTTCGAGCTCCTACAATGAGCAGTTCTTC.

This chain links TRBV15 with TRBJ2-7, with 8 bases that match TRBD2. Germline CDR1 reads LNHNV; CDR2 reads YYDKDF (reference sequence). The CDR3 extends over 14 amino acids. Trimming at V came to 4 bases and at J to 6 bases, leaving 8 bases not matched to a gene. The CDR3 spells CATSIGTRASEQYF. The CDR3 DNA follows: TGTGCCACCAGCATCGGGACTAGAGCCTCCGAGCAGTACTTC.

The gene calls are TRBV7-9 and TRBJ1-4, with D possibly matching TRBD1 (5 bases). Deletions cut 0 bases from V and 7 bases from J, with 12 bases between. CDR3 length: 15 residues. CDR1 and CDR2 (germline): SEHNR, FQNEAQ (reference sequence). CDR3 sequence (DNA): TGTGCCAGCAGCTTAGCCCGTCCGAGGGGTGAAAAACTGTTTTTT. Amino acids: CASSLARPRGEKLFF.

This clone was seen just once. V and J are TRBV6-1 and TRBJ2-3; TRBD2 agrees at 8 bases. The CDR3 extends over 14 amino acids. Losses at the gene ends were 4 bases for V and 2 bases for J; bases not matched to a gene: 2. Germline-derived CDR1 and CDR2 are MNHNS and SASEGT. CDR3 in DNA: TGTGCCAGCAGTGTAGCGGGGTCCACAGATACGCAGTATTTT. It specifies CASSVAGSTDTQYF.

The rearrangement joins TRBV6-1 to TRBJ2-7; TRBD2 might be the D (5 bases). Per germline, CDR1 MNHNS and CDR2 SASEGT. The CDR3 is 16 residues long. Deletions cut 0 bases from V and 2 bases from J, with 14 bases between. CDR3 loop: CASSEAGLASPYEQYF. CDR3 nucleotides: TGTGCCAGCAGTGAAGCGGGTCTAGCTTCCCCCTACGAGCAGTACTTC.

CDR3 region: CASNQGASNSPLHF. The CDR3 nucleotides read TGTGCCAGCAATCAGGGCGCGAGTAATTCACCCCTCCACTTT. The chain employs TRBV7-9 and TRBJ1-6; TRBD1 might be the D (5 bases). The germline V gene has CDR1 SEHNR and CDR2 FQNEAQ (reference sequence). The germline V and J ends were trimmed by 7 bases and 6 bases, with 13 bases remaining between them. The CDR3 consists of 14 residues.